This T cell receptor beta chain came from a study of immune evolution from preneoplasia to lung adenocarcinoma. Germline values: CDR1 SGHNT, CDR2 YYREEE (reference sequence). This CDR3 is built from 16 residues. The V end was cut by 0 bases, the J end by 0 bases, with 9 bases between. About this clone: The antigen is not known.

Here immunoSEQ multiplex PCR was the method, and the copy in TCRdb shows in-frame clones only, minus some. The sample has approximately 4,500 clones, around 74% seen once. Findings and caveats of the study: Top clone frequencies peaked in normal lung, apparently declining through invasive adenocarcinoma.

The sequence was collected from a person aged 55-80 years with lung adenocarcinoma. This chain uses TRBV5-4 with TRBJ2-2; D may be TRBD1 (6 bases). The sequencing input was FFPE lung adenocarcinoma in situ tissue. DNA of the CDR3: TGTGCCAGCAGCTTGGGGGACATTGCGAACACCGGGGAGCTGTTTTTT. Encoded protein: CASSLGDIANTGELFF.